This T cell receptor (beta chain) originates from a study of OX40 agonist ivuxolimab in advanced cancers. The assay was immunoSEQ multiplex PCR, and TCRdb's table has in-frame clones only and misses some. The table shows 70,000 or so clones, with around 91% occurring only once. The V gene end was trimmed by 4 bases and the J gene end by 5 bases; junction bases not matched to a gene: 3. This CDR3 comprises 13 residues. Germline V CDR1 and CDR2: SGHTS, YDEGEE. This specimen consisted of CD4+ or CD8+ T cells sorted from blood, obtained in a trial of the OX40 agonist ivuxolimab. The V gene is TRBV5-8, the J gene TRBJ2-3; 8 bases align to TRBD1. The receptor comes from an adult with an advanced solid tumor such as melanoma, head and neck, liver or kidney cancer. The CDR3 bases are TGTGCCAGCAGCAGAGACAGGGGAGATACGCAGTATTTT. Residues: CASSRDRGDTQYF.